This is a list of T cell receptor beta chains from one sample in a study of cytomegalovirus exposure and HLA in healthy donors. This table comes from immunoSEQ multiplex PCR, and its TCRdb copy is limited to in-frame clones, with some not included. The sample records 300,000 to 400,000 clones, more than 80% being singletons. The specimen sequenced was PBMCs. Receptor source: a woman under 30 in good health and CMV-seronegative. Both conserved end residues are part of each CDR3. Each record gives: CDR3 DNA, CDR3 protein, J gene, clone size, V gene, D gene. The D gene is left open where the match is weak. Expanded clones are given a class, and other clones once, few, many or no size at all.

TGTGCCAGCTCACGAGAAATGGGGAGGGGCTACACCTTC | CASSREMGRGYTF | TRBJ1-2 | - | TRBV18 | -
TGTGCCAGCAGCCTAGCGGGAGACCCTGCCTACGAGCAGTACTTC | CASSLAGDPAYEQYF | TRBJ2-7 | - | TRBV11-3 | TRBD2
TGTGCCAGCAGTTTAGCCCCAAGAAGAGAAATTTGTTTT | CASSLAPRREICF | TRBJ1-1 | once | TRBV27 | -
TGCGCCAGCAGCCAAGAACGGCAGGGATCCGGCTACACCTTC | CASSQERQGSGYTF | TRBJ1-2 | - | TRBV4-1 | -
TGCGCCAGTCAACAGGGAAGCTCCTACGAGCAGTACTTC | CASQQGSSYEQYF | TRBJ2-7 | - | TRBV5-1 | -
TGTGCCTCTGGAGGGGAAGAGAGCAATCAGCCCCAGCATTTT | CASGGEESNQPQHF | TRBJ1-5 | - | TRBV30 | -
TGTGCCAGCACCCTGTGGACAGTTTACAATGAGCAGTTCTTC | CASTLWTVYNEQFF | TRBJ2-1 | - | TRBV2 | -
TGTGCCAGCAGCGTAGGGCTAGCCTACGAGCAGTACTTC | CASSVGLAYEQYF | TRBJ2-7 | - | TRBV9 | -
TGTGCCAGCAGCCAGGTCGGGGGGGCCCCTCTAGGCTATGGCTACACCTTC | CASSQVGGAPLGYGYTF | TRBJ1-2 | - | TRBV5-6 | -
TGTGCCATCAGTGAGGGGGACAGGGGGAGAGGGACTGAAGCTTTCTTT | CAISEGDRGRGTEAFF | TRBJ1-1 | - | TRBV10-3 | TRBD1
TGTGCCATCGGGCGACAGGGGGCGAGCGTCGGATCACCCCTCCACTTT | CAIGRQGASVGSPLHF | TRBJ1-6 | - | TRBV10-3 | TRBD1
TGTGCCAGCACTAAAGGGGGGGGAGCTAACTATGGCTACACCTTC | CASTKGGGANYGYTF | TRBJ1-2 | - | TRBV28 | -
TGTGCCAGCTCTCTCACTGGACAGGGGGACACTGAAGCTTTCTTT | CASSLTGQGDTEAFF | TRBJ1-1 | - | TRBV18 | TRBD1
TGTGCCAGCTCACCAGACAATACGGATCAGCCCCAGCATTTT | CASSPDNTDQPQHF | TRBJ1-5 | - | TRBV18 | -
TGTGCCAGCAGTCGCGTCTCTGGGGCCAACGTCCTGACTTTC | CASSRVSGANVLTF | TRBJ2-6 | - | TRBV27 | -
TGTGCCACCAGCGGAGCGGGCCTAGCGGGGGCCATCTTCCAAGAGACCCAGTACTTC | CATSGAGLAGAIFQETQYF | TRBJ2-5 | - | TRBV15 | TRBD2
TGTGCCAGCACAAGCGGATCTAGCACAGATACGCAGTATTTT | CASTSGSSTDTQYF | TRBJ2-3 | - | TRBV2 | -
TGTGCCAGCAGCTTAGACCCTCGGAATGAGCAGTTCTTC | CASSLDPRNEQFF | TRBJ2-1 | - | TRBV11-1 | -
TGTGCCAGCAGATGGGACAGAGGCACCGGGGAGCTGTTTTTT | CASRWDRGTGELFF | TRBJ2-2 | - | TRBV6-1 | TRBD1
TGTGCCAGCAGCCTCATGACAGTTACCGGGGAGCTGTTTTTT | CASSLMTVTGELFF | TRBJ2-2 | - | TRBV6-6 | -
TGTGCCAGCTCAACAGGACAGTCCTACGAGCAGTACTTC | CASSTGQSYEQYF | TRBJ2-7 | - | TRBV18 | -
TGTGCCAGCAGCACCCGACAGGGGGCCGGGGAAAAACTGTTTTTT | CASSTRQGAGEKLFF | TRBJ1-4 | once | TRBV5-4 | TRBD1
TGTGCCAGCAGTTACTTAGCCAATTTCTACGAGCAGTACTTC | CASSYLANFYEQYF | TRBJ2-7 | - | TRBV6-5 | -
TGCGCCAGCAGCCAAGAAGGGACACTCTCTGGGGCCAACGTCCTGACTTTC | CASSQEGTLSGANVLTF | TRBJ2-6 | - | TRBV4-1 | -
TGTGCCAGCAGCCCTAGCGCTGAGCCGGGCCCCGGGGAGCAGTACTTC | CASSPSAEPGPGEQYF | TRBJ2-7 | few | TRBV28 | -
TGTGCCAGCAGACCCGGGGTTCCCCCCTACGAGCAGTACTTC | CASRPGVPPYEQYF | TRBJ2-7 | - | TRBV28 | -
TGTGCCAGCAGCGGAGACAGGTTACCCTACGAGCAGTACTTC | CASSGDRLPYEQYF | TRBJ2-7 | - | TRBV7-9 | -
TGTGCCACCAGACGACCCGGGACAGGGGGCCAAGAGCAGTACTTC | CATRRPGTGGQEQYF | TRBJ2-7 | - | TRBV2 | TRBD1
TGTGCCATCGCCCCCGGGGGAAATGAGCAGTTCTTC | CAIAPGGNEQFF | TRBJ2-1 | - | TRBV7-9 | -
TGTGCCAGCAGCCTTCGGGAGGGGGCCGAGCAGTTCTTC | CASSLREGAEQFF | TRBJ2-1 | - | TRBV7-3 | -
TGTGCCTGGAGTACGGGTACCTGGGATACGCAGTATTTT | CAWSTGTWDTQYF | TRBJ2-3 | - | TRBV30 | -
TGCGCCAGCAGTGAACGAGACCGGGACAGAGATAGCAATCAGCCCCAGCATTTT | CASSERDRDRDSNQPQHF | TRBJ1-5 | - | TRBV10-1 | TRBD1
TGTGCCAGCAGTGAAGCGGCCCCTAGGTCTCCGAGCTCCTACAATGAGCAGTTCTTC | CASSEAAPRSPSSYNEQFF | TRBJ2-1 | - | TRBV2 | -
TGTGCCAGCAGTGTTACGGGTGATGGCTACACCTTC | CASSVTGDGYTF | TRBJ1-2 | few | TRBV2 | -